This passage covers 10 T cell receptor beta chains from one sample sequenced in a study of control samples from healthy donors and cancer patients. Measured with immunoSEQ multiplex PCR; TCRdb has only the in-frame clones, and not every one. The sample lists 140,000 to 150,000 clones; 93% were seen once. The specimen was blood. The receptors stem from a young man in good health.

This sequence joins TRBV6-2 or TRBV6-3 and TRBJ2-1; TRBD2 might be the D (6 bases). Germline lookup yields CDR1 MNHEY and CDR2 SVGEGT. This CDR3 comprises 15 residues. Trimming removed 4 bases at V and 3 bases at J, with 13 bases between. DNA for the CDR3: TGTGCCAGCAGTTTCGAGACGGGAGTCTACAATGAGCAGTTCTTC. Translation gives CASSFETGVYNEQFF.

The chain joins TRBV3-1 (or the pseudogene TRBV3-2) to TRBJ1-2; tentatively, D is TRBD1 (6 bases). V was trimmed by 1 base and J by 5 bases, leaving 11 bases between them. The CDR3 runs to 14 residues. Germline V lookup: CDR1 LGHDT, CDR2 YNNKEL (reference sequence). In DNA, the CDR3 is TGTGCCAGCAGCCAAGCCCAGGGGAGGTATGGCTACACCTTC. This translates into CASSQAQGRYGYTF.

This chain connects TRBV19 to TRBJ2-5, with TRBD2 as a possible D gene (6 bases). In germline, CDR1 is LNHDA, CDR2 SQIVND (reference sequence). Trimming took off 1 base at V and 4 bases at J, with 7 bases between the two ends. CDR3 length equals 13 residues. Here the CDR3 DNA reads TGTGCCAGTAGTATAGTGGGGGGAGAGACCCAGTACTTC. Translated: CASSIVGGETQYF.

To note about this clone: Other DNA sequences from this sample encode an identical CDR3 as well. V and J are TRBV19 and TRBJ2-7; D is unclear. CDR1 LNHDA and CDR2 SQIVND come from the germline V gene (reference sequence). This CDR3 is 12 amino acids long. Trimming cost V 3 bases and J 2 bases, with 5 bases left between them. Here the CDR3 reads CASSISPYEQYF. The CDR3 DNA follows: TGTGCCAGTAGTATCTCACCCTACGAGCAGTACTTC.

A word on this clone: Other DNA sequences of this sample code for an identical CDR3. J is TRBJ1-1 and V is TRBV7-3, with no clear D. V was cut by 6 bases and J by 2 bases, with 16 bases left in between. This CDR3 region has 15 residues. The germline CDR1 and CDR2 sequences are SGHTA and FQGTGA. The DNA of the CDR3 is TGTGCCAGCAGACAGAACGGCGGATCTAACACTGAAGCTTTCTTT. Amino acids: CASRQNGGSNTEAFF.

There are a few counts of this clone. The chain recombines TRBV15 with TRBJ1-3, with D uncertain. CDR3 size: 16 residues. Trimming took off 0 bases at V and 0 bases at J, with 9 bases between the two ends. Germline V gene lookup returns CDR1 LNHNV and CDR2 YYDKDF (reference sequence). The CDR3: CATSRDRPNSGNTIYF. As DNA, the CDR3 is TGTGCCACCAGCAGAGATAGACCAAACTCTGGAAACACCATATATTTT.

This chain uses TRBV29-1 with TRBJ2-7; no firm D call. The V gene lost 3 bases and the J gene lost 4 bases, with 10 bases spanning the gap. Germline CDR1 and CDR2: SQVTM and ANQGSEA. The CDR3 sequence is 12 residues long. The CDR3 DNA follows: TGCAGCGTTGAGGCAGGATCTTACGAGCAGTACTTC. Translated, it gives CSVEAGSYEQYF.

The rearrangement joins TRBV6-5 to TRBJ2-7, with 11 bases matching TRBD2. With V trimmed by 6 bases and J by 6 bases, 10 bases remained unmatched. Looked up from germline, CDR1 is MNHEY and CDR2 is SVGAGI. The CDR3 covers 15 residues. This CDR3 reads CASSLAGGTLGEQYF. Here the CDR3 DNA reads TGTGCCAGCAGCCTAGCGGGAGGTACCTTGGGCGAGCAGTACTTC.

The J gene is TRBJ2-1, the V gene TRBV13; D possibly corresponds to TRBD1 (5 bases). Trimming took 5 bases from V and 3 from J, leaving 17 bases between them. The CDR3 is 16 amino acids. From germline, CDR1 is PRHDT and CDR2 FYEKMQ (reference sequence). The CDR3 loop is CASSAQASPHYNEQFF. The CDR3 bases are TGTGCCAGCAGCGCACAGGCTTCACCCCACTACAATGAGCAGTTCTTC.

The chain couples TRBV21-1 to TRBJ2-3; no check of the table's D call, TRBD2, against the DNA was made. TRBV21-1 is designated a pseudogene. The CDR3 totals 16 residues. The CDR3 bases are TGTGCCAGCAGCGAACTGCCGGGACTAGTCCCAGATACGCAGTATTTT. This gives the protein CASSELPGLVPDTQYF.